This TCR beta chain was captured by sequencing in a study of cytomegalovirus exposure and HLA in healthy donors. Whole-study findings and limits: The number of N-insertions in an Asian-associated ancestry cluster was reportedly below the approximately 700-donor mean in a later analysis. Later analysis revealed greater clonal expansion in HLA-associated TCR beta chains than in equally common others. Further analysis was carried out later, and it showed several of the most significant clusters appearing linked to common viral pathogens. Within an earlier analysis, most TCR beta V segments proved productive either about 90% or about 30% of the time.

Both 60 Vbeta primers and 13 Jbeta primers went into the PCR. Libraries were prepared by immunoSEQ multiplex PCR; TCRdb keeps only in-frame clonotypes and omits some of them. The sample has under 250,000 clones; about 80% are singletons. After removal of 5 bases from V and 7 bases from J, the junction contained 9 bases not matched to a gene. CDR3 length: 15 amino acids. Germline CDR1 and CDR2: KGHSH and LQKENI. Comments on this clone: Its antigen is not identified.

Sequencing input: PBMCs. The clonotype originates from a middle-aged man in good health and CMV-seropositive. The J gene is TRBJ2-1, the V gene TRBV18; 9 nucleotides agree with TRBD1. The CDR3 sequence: CASSMVQGAFNEQFF. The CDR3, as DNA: TGTGCCAGCTCAATGGTACAGGGGGCGTTTAATGAGCAGTTCTTC.